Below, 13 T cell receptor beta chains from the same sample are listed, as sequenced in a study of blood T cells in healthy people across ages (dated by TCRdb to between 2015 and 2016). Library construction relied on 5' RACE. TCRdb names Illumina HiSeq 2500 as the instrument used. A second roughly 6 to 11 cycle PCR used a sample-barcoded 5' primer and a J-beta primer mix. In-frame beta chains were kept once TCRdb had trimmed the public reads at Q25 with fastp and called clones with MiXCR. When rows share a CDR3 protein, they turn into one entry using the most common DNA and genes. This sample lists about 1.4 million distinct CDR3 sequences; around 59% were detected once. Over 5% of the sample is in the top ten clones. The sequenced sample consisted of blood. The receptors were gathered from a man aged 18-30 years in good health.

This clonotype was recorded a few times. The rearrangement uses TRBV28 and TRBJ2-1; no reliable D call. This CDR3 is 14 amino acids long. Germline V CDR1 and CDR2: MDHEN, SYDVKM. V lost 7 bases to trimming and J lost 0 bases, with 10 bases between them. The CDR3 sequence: CASITDSSYNEQFF. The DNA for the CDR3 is TGTGCCAGCATAACAGATAGCTCCTACAATGAGCAGTTCTTC.

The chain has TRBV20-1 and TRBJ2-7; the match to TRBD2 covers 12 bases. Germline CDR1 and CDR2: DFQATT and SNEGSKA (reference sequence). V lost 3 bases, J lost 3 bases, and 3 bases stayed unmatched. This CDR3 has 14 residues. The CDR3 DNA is TGCAGTGCTAGCTGGACTAGCGGGATCTACGAGCAGTACTTC. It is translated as CSASWTSGIYEQYF.

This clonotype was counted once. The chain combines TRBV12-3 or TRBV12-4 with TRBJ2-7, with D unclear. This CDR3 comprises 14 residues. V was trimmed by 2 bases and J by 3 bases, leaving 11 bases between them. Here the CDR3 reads CASSLYRSFYEQYF. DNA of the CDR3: TGTGCCAGCAGTTTATATAGGAGTTTCTACGAGCAGTACTTC.

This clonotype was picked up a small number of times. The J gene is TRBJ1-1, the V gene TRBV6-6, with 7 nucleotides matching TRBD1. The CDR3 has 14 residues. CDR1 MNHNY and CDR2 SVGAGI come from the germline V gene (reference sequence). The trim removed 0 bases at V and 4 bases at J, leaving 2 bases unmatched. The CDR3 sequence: CASSYSTGTTEAFF. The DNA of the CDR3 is TGTGCCAGCAGTTACTCGACAGGGACCACTGAAGCTTTCTTT.

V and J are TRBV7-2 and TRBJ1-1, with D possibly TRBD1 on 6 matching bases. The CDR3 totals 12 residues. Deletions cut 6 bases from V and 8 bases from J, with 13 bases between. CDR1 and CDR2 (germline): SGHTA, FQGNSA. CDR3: CASRPYRVEAFF. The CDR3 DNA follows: TGTGCCAGCAGGCCGTACAGGGTAGAAGCTTTCTTT.

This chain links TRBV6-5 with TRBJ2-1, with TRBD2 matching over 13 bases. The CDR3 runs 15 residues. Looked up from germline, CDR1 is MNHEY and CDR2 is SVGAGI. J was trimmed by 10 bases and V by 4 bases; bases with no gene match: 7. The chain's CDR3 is CASSWTSGGPGEQFF. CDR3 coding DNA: TGTGCCAGCAGTTGGACTAGCGGGGGCCCCGGGGAGCAGTTCTTC.

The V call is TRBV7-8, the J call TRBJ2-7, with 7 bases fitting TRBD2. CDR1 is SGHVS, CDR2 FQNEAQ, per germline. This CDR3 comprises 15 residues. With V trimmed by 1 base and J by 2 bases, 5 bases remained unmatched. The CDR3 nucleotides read TGTGCCAGCAGCTTAGACAGCGGGATGACCTACGAGCAGTACTTC. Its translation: CASSLDSGMTYEQYF.

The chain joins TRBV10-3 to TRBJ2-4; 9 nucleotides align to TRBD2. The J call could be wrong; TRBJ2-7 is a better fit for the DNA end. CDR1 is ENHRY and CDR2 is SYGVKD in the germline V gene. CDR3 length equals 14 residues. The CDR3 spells CAIRGASGAYEQYF. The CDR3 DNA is TGTGCCATCAGGGGGGCTAGCGGGGCCTACGAGCAGTACTTC.

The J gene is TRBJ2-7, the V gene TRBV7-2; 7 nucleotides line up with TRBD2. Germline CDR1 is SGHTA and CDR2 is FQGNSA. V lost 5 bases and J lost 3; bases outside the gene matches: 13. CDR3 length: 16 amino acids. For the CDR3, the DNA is TGTGCCAGCAGCGCGCAGGCAGCGGGGTCGATCTACGAGCAGTACTTC. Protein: CASSAQAAGSIYEQYF.

The CDR3 region is CASSSPRTENTGELFF. CDR3 nucleotide sequence: TGTGCCAGCAGCTCGCCCCGGACAGAGAACACCGGGGAGCTGTTTTTT. The J gene is TRBJ2-2, the V gene TRBV28; TRBD1 might be the D (6 bases). Trimming shortened V by 6 bases and J by 1 base, and 15 bases separated the two germline ends. CDR3 length: 16 residues. Per germline, CDR1 MDHEN and CDR2 SYDVKM.

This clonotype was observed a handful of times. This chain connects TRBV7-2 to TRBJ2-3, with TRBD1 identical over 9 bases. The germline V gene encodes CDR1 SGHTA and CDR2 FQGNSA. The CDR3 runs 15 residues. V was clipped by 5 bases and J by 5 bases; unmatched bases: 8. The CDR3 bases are TGTGCCAGCAGCCACGGACAGGGGCTGAAAGATACGCAGTATTTT. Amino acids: CASSHGQGLKDTQYF.

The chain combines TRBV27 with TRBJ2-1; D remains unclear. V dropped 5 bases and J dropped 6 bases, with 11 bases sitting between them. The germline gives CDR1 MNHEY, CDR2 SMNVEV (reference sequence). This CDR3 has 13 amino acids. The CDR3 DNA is TGTGCCAGCAGTGCCCTGACCGGCAATGAGCAGTTCTTC. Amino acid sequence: CASSALTGNEQFF.

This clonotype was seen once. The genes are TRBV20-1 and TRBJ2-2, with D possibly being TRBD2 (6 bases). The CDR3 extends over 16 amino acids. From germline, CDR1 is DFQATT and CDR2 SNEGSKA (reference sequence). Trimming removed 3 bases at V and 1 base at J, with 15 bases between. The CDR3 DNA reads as TGCAGTGCTAGTCTACCGGGACTCGGGAACACCGGGGAGCTGTTTTTT. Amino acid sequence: CSASLPGLGNTGELFF.